These 29 T cell receptor beta chains were all obtained from the same sample, sequenced in a study of PD-1 blockade in classical Hodgkin lymphoma. Method: immunoSEQ multiplex PCR; TCRdb's copy keeps in-frame clones and lacks some. The table records 20,000 or so clones, 75% to 85% of them present only once. Time point specified: cycle 4 day 1 (C4D1), after less than seven weeks of nivolumab. All the patients suffered relapse after autologous stem cell transplantation, and brentuximab vedotin exposure differed. Material: peripheral blood mononuclear cells (PBMCs), obtained before the fourth cycle of nivolumab. The receptors derive from a human donor with classical Hodgkin lymphoma.

This clone was detected only once. CDR3 coding DNA: TGTGCCAGCAGCCCCCGGCTAGGGAACGAGCAGTACTTC. This translates into CASSPRLGNEQYF. V gene TRBV7-3 combines with J gene TRBJ2-7; no clear D. Trimming shortened V by 5 bases and J by 5 bases, and 13 bases separated the two germline ends. The CDR3 loop spans 13 amino acids. Germline V lookup: CDR1 SGHTA, CDR2 FQGTGA. Combining the CDR3 with reference TRBV7-3 and TRBJ2-7 gives the whole variable domain GAGVSQTPSNKVTEKGKYVELRCDPISGHTALYWYRQSLGQGPEFLIYFQGTGAADDSGLPNDRFFAVRPEGSVSTLKIQRTERGDSAVYLCASSPRLGNEQYFGPGTRLTVT.

V is TRBV25-1 and J is TRBJ1-2; possibly TRBD1 for D (6 bases). The CDR3 length is 13 residues. From germline, CDR1 is MGHDK and CDR2 SYGVNS. Trimming left V 7 bases short and J 4 bases short, with 13 bases between. CDR3 in amino acids: CASIHREPYGYTF. As DNA, the CDR3 is TGTGCCAGCATCCACAGGGAACCCTATGGCTACACCTTC.

This chain connects TRBV4-1 to TRBJ2-2; 9 bases fit TRBD2. The germline CDR1 and CDR2 sequences are MGHRA and YSYEKL. Trimming removed 0 bases from V and 3 bases from J; junction bases left unmatched: 5. The CDR3 contains 17 residues. As DNA, the CDR3 is TGCGCCAGCAGCCAAGAGTCGAGCGGGGGGTACACCGGGGAGCTGTTTTTT. Its protein is CASSQESSGGYTGELFF.

This clone was detected once. The chain has TRBV7-2 and TRBJ1-5, with TRBD1 matching 7 bases. CDR3 length: 14 amino acids. Germline V gives CDR1 SGHTA, CDR2 FQGNSA. Losses at the gene ends were 6 bases for V and 2 bases for J; bases not matched to a gene: 4. The DNA for the CDR3 is TGTGCCAGCAGTCGTACAGGGGGCAATCAGCCCCAGCATTTT. Its protein product is CASSRTGGNQPQHF.

V gene TRBV21-1 combines with J gene TRBJ2-1. TRBV21-1 corresponds to a pseudogene. CDR3 size: 18 residues. The CDR3 bases are TGTGCCATTCCCACGGGGCCCTTTGGGTGGGAGTCCTACAATGAGCAGTTCTTC. Its translation: CAIPTGPFGWESYNEQFF.

The genes are TRBV28 and TRBJ1-1; 8 positions match TRBD1. V lost 1 base and J lost 8; bases outside the gene matches: 9. The length of the CDR3 is 15 residues. Germline lookup yields CDR1 MDHEN and CDR2 SYDVKM. The CDR3 DNA reads as TGTGCCAGCAGTTTATTAATCAGGGGGCCGCTAGAAGCTTTCTTT. This codes for CASSLLIRGPLEAFF.

This chain connects TRBV28 to TRBJ1-2, with TRBD1 matching over 8 bases. The length of the CDR3 is 14 residues. The V segment lost 4 bases and the J segment 3 bases; nucleotides outside the gene matches: 4. In germline, CDR1 is MDHEN, CDR2 SYDVKM. The DNA of the CDR3 is TGTGCCAGCAGTTCATACAGGGGGTACTATGGCTACACCTTC. Translation gives CASSSYRGYYGYTF.

V is TRBV15 and J is TRBJ2-7; 9 nucleotides match TRBD1. The CDR3 consists of 16 residues. Germline V lookup: CDR1 LNHNV, CDR2 YYDKDF (reference sequence). J gave up 5 bases and V 2 bases, and 10 bases lay outside the gene matches. CDR3 amino acids: CATSRPAGTGRHEQYF. As DNA, the CDR3 is TGTGCCACCAGCAGACCAGCCGGGACAGGGCGCCACGAGCAGTACTTC.

This rearrangement joins TRBV4-1 to TRBJ1-6, with no clear D. Trimming took off 0 bases at V and 2 bases at J, with 8 bases between the two ends. This CDR3 spans 16 amino acids. Germline V gene data show CDR1 as MGHRA and CDR2 as YSYEKL. This CDR3 reads CASSQEKTAYNSPLHF. As DNA, the CDR3 is TGCGCCAGCAGCCAAGAAAAAACAGCCTATAATTCACCCCTCCACTTT.

About this clone itself: A read error may account for a junction end that differs from germline. The chain carries TRBV6-5 and TRBJ1-1; no firm D call. Germline V gene lookup returns CDR1 MNHEY and CDR2 SVGAGI. The CDR3 is 15 residues long. The CDR3 DNA reads TGTGCCAGCAGTTACTTAGGTCCGTCGAACTCTGAAGCTTTCTTT. This translates into CASSYLGPSNSEAFF.

The chain recombines TRBV5-4 with TRBJ1-1, with TRBD1 matching over 9 bases. Looked up from germline, CDR1 is SGHNT and CDR2 is YYREEE (reference sequence). The CDR3 has 14 residues. V lost 5 bases to trimming and J lost 6 bases; unmatched junction nucleotides: 8. CDR3 in amino acids: CASSLPGQGAEAFF. DNA for the CDR3: TGTGCCAGCAGTTTACCGGGACAGGGAGCTGAAGCTTTCTTT.

The chain recombines TRBV5-1 with TRBJ1-1; D might be TRBD1 (5 bases). The length of the CDR3 is 16 residues. Germline CDR1 reads SGHRS; CDR2 reads YFSETQ. The germline V and J ends were trimmed by 0 bases and 2 bases, with 14 bases remaining between them. CDR3: CASSLGPTDRNTEAFF. Here the CDR3 DNA reads TGCGCCAGCAGCTTGGGGCCAACCGACAGAAACACTGAAGCTTTCTTT.

The chain is built from TRBV7-2 and TRBJ2-3; D assignment may be TRBD1 or TRBD2 (5 bases each). CDR1 SGHTA and CDR2 FQGNSA come from the germline V gene. V dropped 4 bases and J dropped 10 bases, with 18 bases sitting between them. The CDR3 loop spans 14 amino acids. The CDR3 protein is CASSSPGPRWAQYF. The CDR3 coding sequence is TGTGCCAGCAGCTCGCCGGGACCCCGGTGGGCGCAGTATTTT.

This clone was recorded a few times. The chain combines TRBV5-4 with TRBJ2-7; possible D gene TRBD2, 5 bases. V lost 9 bases and J 2 bases, leaving 12 bases between the germline ends. The CDR3 has 12 amino acids. Germline CDR1 SGHNT, CDR2 YYREEE (reference sequence). This CDR3 is CATRGGTYEQYF. As DNA, the CDR3 is TGTGCCACACGAGGAGGCACCTACGAGCAGTACTTC.

As regards this clone: A junction end diverges from the germline sequence, so it may reflect a read error. The chain combines TRBV6-5 with TRBJ2-5, with D perhaps matching TRBD2 (7 bases). CDR3 size: 13 residues. CDR1 is MNHEY, CDR2 SVGAGI, per germline. CDR3 coding DNA: TGTGCCAGCAAAACAAGGGGGGGAGAGGCCCAGTACTTC. It translates to CASKTRGGEAQYF.

The chain is built from TRBV30 and TRBJ2-1, with no clear D. The V and J ends lost 3 bases and 5 bases respectively, with 11 bases between them. Germline lookup yields CDR1 GTSNPN and CDR2 SVGIG (reference sequence). This CDR3 has 13 amino acids. The CDR3 DNA reads as TGTGCCTGGAGGATTAGCCGAAACAATGAGCAGTTCTTC. This sequence encodes CAWRISRNNEQFF.

The genes are TRBV7-2 and TRBJ2-3; tentatively, D is TRBD2 (5 bases). The germline CDR1 and CDR2 sequences are SGHTA and FQGNSA. Trimming cost V 1 base and J 2 bases, with 10 bases left between them. This CDR3 has 15 amino acids. DNA for the CDR3: TGTGCCAGCAGCTTAGGGCCGGGGATCACAGATACGCAGTATTTT. It specifies CASSLGPGITDTQYF.

CDR3 sequence reads: CASSLDNSNQPQHF. The CDR3 coding sequence is TGTGCCAGCAGCTTAGACAATAGCAATCAGCCCCAGCATTTT. This chain links TRBV7-9 with TRBJ1-5; no clear D. The CDR3 has 14 residues. Germline CDR1 reads SEHNR; CDR2 reads FQNEAQ (reference sequence). With 1 base removed from V and 0 bases from J, the gap between germline ends came to 4 bases.

The chain recombines TRBV28 with TRBJ2-7, with a possible D match to TRBD1 (5 bases). V was pared by 5 bases and J by 4 bases, with 12 bases between. The V gene's germline CDR1 is MDHEN and CDR2 SYDVKM. The CDR3 contains 13 residues. The CDR3 protein is CASSPQGRYEQYV. Here the CDR3 DNA reads TGTGCCAGCAGTCCTCAGGGTCGGTACGAGCAGTACGTC.

V and J are TRBV11-2 and TRBJ1-6; perhaps TRBD1 as D (5 bases). The V end lost 5 bases, the J end lost 6 bases, and 8 bases lay between the germline ends. There are 13 residues in the CDR3. CDR1 is SGHAT and CDR2 is FQNNGV in the germline V gene. In nucleotides, the CDR3 is TGTGCCAGCAGCCCCGACAGTAATTCACCCCTCCACTTT. This codes for CASSPDSNSPLHF.

The V gene is TRBV13, the J gene TRBJ2-3; D possibly matches TRBD1 or TRBD2 (5 bases each). The V end was cut by 4 bases, the J end by 6 bases, with 11 bases between. Germline CDR1 reads PRHDT; CDR2 reads FYEKMQ (reference sequence). This CDR3 region has 13 residues. The CDR3 DNA follows: TGTGCCAGCAGCTACGGGGACGACGATACGCAGTATTTT. This encodes CASSYGDDDTQYF.

J is TRBJ2-5 and V is TRBV19, with a weak D call TRBD2 (6 bases). There are 15 residues in the CDR3. The ends were cut back, 9 bases at V and 1 base at J, with 18 bases in the middle. The germline V gene has CDR1 LNHDA and CDR2 SQIVND (reference sequence). The CDR3 DNA reads TGTGCCAGCTTACCCAGGGCGGGGAGCCAAGAGACCCAGTACTTC. Its translation: CASLPRAGSQETQYF.

This rearrangement joins TRBV4-3 to TRBJ1-2; 9 positions agree with TRBD1. Germline-derived CDR1 and CDR2 are LGHNA and YSLEER. V lost 4 bases to trimming and J lost 4 bases; unmatched junction nucleotides: 7. CDR3 length: 15 amino acids. CDR3 in DNA: TGCGCCAGCAGCCTTCGGGACAGGGAACTCTATGGCTACACCTTC. It translates to CASSLRDRELYGYTF.

The CDR3 coding sequence is TGTGCCCGCAGGGTCAGATCCTACGAGCAGTACGTC. Protein product: CARRVRSYEQYV. This chain connects TRBV6-6 to TRBJ2-7; D may be TRBD1 (5 bases). CDR3 length equals 12 residues. Looked up from germline, CDR1 is MNHNY and CDR2 is SVGAGI (reference sequence).

V usage is TRBV28 and J usage is TRBJ1-6; 8 positions match TRBD1. This CDR3 has 14 residues. From germline, CDR1 is MDHEN and CDR2 SYDVKM. Unmatched junction bases numbered 3, after V lost 5 bases and J lost 6 bases. The CDR3 loop reads CASSQDRVNSPLHF. The CDR3 DNA sequence: TGTGCCAGCAGTCAGGACAGGGTTAATTCACCCCTCCACTTT.

This chain links TRBV7-6 with TRBJ1-4, with TRBD1 matching over 7 bases. Germline V lookup: CDR1 SGHVS, CDR2 FNYEAQ. CDR3 size: 15 residues. Trimming at V came to 5 bases and at J to 4 bases, leaving 7 bases not matched to a gene. CDR3 sequence: CASSARQGINEKLFF. For the CDR3, the DNA is TGTGCCAGCAGCGCCCGACAGGGTATTAATGAAAAACTGTTTTTT.

This chain uses TRBV27 with TRBJ1-6; possibly TRBD1 for D (6 bases). This CDR3 region has 16 residues. The germline V gene has CDR1 MNHEY and CDR2 SMNVEV (reference sequence). With 3 bases removed from V and 9 bases from J, the gap between germline ends came to 18 bases. The CDR3 nucleotides are TGTGCCAGCAGTTTTCGGCCGCCACAGGGTGGTTCACCCCTCCACTTT. It translates to CASSFRPPQGGSPLHF.

Concerning this clone: This may be a read error, as it is one base from a much larger clone. The same CDR3 arises from other DNA sequences in this sample as well. The V call is TRBV7-2, the J call TRBJ1-2; 7 bases map to TRBD1. CDR1 SGHTA and CDR2 FQGNSA come from the germline V gene. The CDR3 is made up of 13 amino acids. CDR3 bases: TGTGCCAGCAGCCCGGACAGGAGGGATGGCTATACCTTC. Translating it yields CASSPDRRDGYTF.

This clone was observed a handful of times. The chain uses TRBV19 and TRBJ1-5; D might be TRBD1 (5 bases). CDR3 length: 17 residues. Trimming shortened V by 1 base and J by 11 bases, and 24 bases separated the two germline ends. Germline CDR1 is LNHDA and CDR2 is SQIVND (reference sequence). The CDR3 DNA reads as TGTGCCAGTAGTATAGCACTACTACTTATAGGTTCAGGGACCCAGCATTTT. It translates to CASSIALLLIGSGTQHF.